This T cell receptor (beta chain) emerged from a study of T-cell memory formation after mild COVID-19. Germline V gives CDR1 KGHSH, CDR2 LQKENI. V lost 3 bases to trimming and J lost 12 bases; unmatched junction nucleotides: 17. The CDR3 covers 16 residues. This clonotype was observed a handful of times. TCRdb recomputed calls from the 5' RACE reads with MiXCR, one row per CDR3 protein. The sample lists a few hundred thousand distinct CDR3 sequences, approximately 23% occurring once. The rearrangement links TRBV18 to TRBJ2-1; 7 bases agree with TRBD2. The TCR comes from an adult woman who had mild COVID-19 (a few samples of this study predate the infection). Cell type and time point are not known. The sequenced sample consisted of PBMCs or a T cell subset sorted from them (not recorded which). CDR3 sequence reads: CASSPPAVAGVGTQFF. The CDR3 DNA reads TGTGCCAGCTCACCTCCAGCCGTCGCGGGAGTAGGTACGCAGTTCTTC.